A selection of T cell receptor beta chains follows, all from one sample in a study of blood T cell dynamics during melanoma immunotherapy. The assay was immunoSEQ multiplex PCR, and TCRdb's table has in-frame clones only and misses some. The table shows thousands of clones, with roughly four fifths occurring only once. This specimen consisted of blood, obtained from a patient treated with checkpoint blockade. The receptor set was obtained from a human donor with melanoma. The CDR3 runs from the conserved cysteine through the conserved F or W. A D gene is named only where the DNA matches it firmly. Some rows have no size entry. The others give once, few or many, or a class for an expanded clone.

clone size: -; CDR3 length: 13; J gene: TRBJ1-5; D gene: -; V gene: TRBV6-4; CDR3 protein: CASSDSENQPQHF; CDR3 DNA: TGTGCCAGCAGTGACTCGGAGAATCAGCCCCAGCATTTT
clone size: -; CDR3 length: 15; J gene: TRBJ1-4; D gene: -; V gene: TRBV5-6; CDR3 protein: CASSPWTDLGEKLFF; CDR3 DNA: TGTGCCAGCAGCCCCTGGACGGACTTGGGAGAAAAACTGTTTTTT
clone size: -; CDR3 length: 15; J gene: TRBJ2-7; D gene: TRBD1; V gene: TRBV7-9; CDR3 protein: CASSAWDRGYYEQYF; CDR3 DNA: TGTGCCAGCAGCGCATGGGACAGGGGCTACTACGAGCAGTACTTC
clone size: -; CDR3 length: 13; J gene: TRBJ2-7; D gene: -; V gene: TRBV7-5; CDR3 protein: CVRSGLRSYEQYF; CDR3 DNA: TGTGTCAGAAGCGGGCTCCGCTCCTACGAGCAGTACTTC
clone size: -; CDR3 length: 15; J gene: TRBJ2-7; D gene: TRBD2; V gene: TRBV7-8; CDR3 protein: CASSVLAGGLYEQYF; CDR3 DNA: TGTGCCAGCAGCGTTCTAGCGGGAGGGTTGTACGAGCAGTACTTC
clone size: once; CDR3 length: 15; J gene: TRBJ2-7; D gene: -; V gene: TRBV11-2; CDR3 protein: CASSLDLDSSYEQYF; CDR3 DNA: TGTGCCAGCAGCTTAGATCTGGACAGCTCCTACGAGCAGTACTTC
clone size: few; CDR3 length: 15; J gene: TRBJ2-7; D gene: -; V gene: TRBV9; CDR3 protein: CASSVGGSLSYEQYF; CDR3 DNA: TGTGCCAGCAGCGTGGGCGGGTCCCTCTCCTACGAGCAGTACTTC
clone size: -; CDR3 length: 16; J gene: TRBJ1-2; D gene: -; V gene: TRBV6-1; CDR3 protein: CASSAEILRQDYGYTF; CDR3 DNA: TGTGCCAGCAGTGCGGAAATTCTCAGACAGGACTATGGCTACACCTTC
clone size: medium-sized; CDR3 length: 12; J gene: TRBJ1-5; D gene: -; V gene: TRBV28; CDR3 protein: CASSYEVQPQHF; CDR3 DNA: TGTGCCAGCAGTTACGAGGTACAGCCCCAGCATTTT
clone size: once; CDR3 length: 14; J gene: TRBJ1-2; D gene: -; V gene: TRBV11-1; CDR3 protein: CASSLSTVRSGYTF; CDR3 DNA: TGTGCCAGCAGCTTATCAACAGTTCGGAGTGGCTACACCTTC
clone size: -; CDR3 length: 18; J gene: TRBJ2-3; D gene: -; V gene: TRBV19; CDR3 protein: CASSIQGRDFTDTDTQYF; CDR3 DNA: TGTGCCAGTAGTATACAGGGTAGGGATTTCACAGACACAGATACGCAGTATTTT
clone size: -; CDR3 length: 13; J gene: TRBJ1-5; D gene: -; V gene: TRBV28; CDR3 protein: CASSFGAGQPQHF; CDR3 DNA: TGTGCCAGCAGTTTTGGGGCGGGTCAGCCCCAGCATTTT
clone size: -; CDR3 length: 15; J gene: TRBJ1-4; D gene: TRBD1; V gene: TRBV2; CDR3 protein: CASSEGQGGNEKLFF; CDR3 DNA: TGTGCCAGCAGTGAGGGACAGGGGGGTAATGAAAAACTGTTTTTT
clone size: -; CDR3 length: 14; J gene: TRBJ2-7; D gene: TRBD1; V gene: TRBV19; CDR3 protein: CASSMGRGLYEQYF; CDR3 DNA: TGTGCCAGTAGTATGGGCAGGGGGCTTTACGAGCAGTACTTC
clone size: -; CDR3 length: 15; J gene: TRBJ1-1; D gene: TRBD1; V gene: TRBV19; CDR3 protein: CASSMSWQGDTEAFF; CDR3 DNA: TGTGCCAGTAGTATGAGTTGGCAGGGGGACACTGAAGCTTTCTTT
clone size: -; CDR3 length: 14; J gene: TRBJ2-5; D gene: TRBD1; V gene: TRBV2; CDR3 protein: CATAWDRKEETQYF; CDR3 DNA: TGTGCCACCGCGTGGGACAGAAAAGAAGAGACCCAGTACTTC
clone size: -; CDR3 length: 12; J gene: TRBJ1-1; D gene: -; V gene: TRBV6-1; CDR3 protein: CASRVGGPRAFF; CDR3 DNA: TGTGCCAGCAGGGTAGGGGGGCCCAGAGCTTTCTTT
clone size: -; CDR3 length: 13; J gene: TRBJ2-7; D gene: TRBD2; V gene: TRBV5-1; CDR3 protein: CASRLADSYEQYF; CDR3 DNA: TGCGCCAGCCGTCTAGCGGATTCCTACGAGCAGTACTTC
clone size: -; CDR3 length: 14; J gene: TRBJ1-1; D gene: -; V gene: TRBV15; CDR3 protein: CATSRVTGRTEAFF; CDR3 DNA: TGTGCCACCAGCAGAGTCACAGGGCGCACTGAAGCTTTCTTT
clone size: -; CDR3 length: 14; J gene: TRBJ2-7; D gene: TRBD1; V gene: TRBV4-2; CDR3 protein: CASSQGGQAYEQYF; CDR3 DNA: TGTGCCAGCAGCCAAGGAGGACAGGCCTACGAGCAGTACTTC
clone size: -; CDR3 length: 16; J gene: TRBJ2-1; D gene: -; V gene: TRBV11-2; CDR3 protein: CASSLEGSIFYNEQFF; CDR3 DNA: TGTGCCAGCAGCTTAGAGGGGTCCATTTTCTACAATGAGCAGTTCTTC
clone size: -; CDR3 length: 14; J gene: TRBJ1-1; D gene: -; V gene: TRBV28; CDR3 protein: CASRRSQEPTEAFF; CDR3 DNA: TGTGCCAGCAGGAGGAGCCAGGAGCCCACTGAAGCTTTCTTT
clone size: -; CDR3 length: 11; J gene: TRBJ2-1; D gene: -; V gene: TRBV20-1; CDR3 protein: CSARVYNEQFF; CDR3 DNA: TGCAGTGCTAGAGTATACAATGAGCAGTTCTTC
clone size: -; CDR3 length: 18; J gene: TRBJ2-6; D gene: TRBD1; V gene: TRBV7-2; CDR3 protein: CASSLVGQGRTGANVLTF; CDR3 DNA: TGTGCCAGCAGCTTAGTTGGACAGGGAAGGACTGGGGCCAACGTCCTGACTTTC
clone size: -; CDR3 length: 15; J gene: TRBJ1-2; D gene: TRBD1; V gene: TRBV6-1; CDR3 protein: CASSVGTGEDYGYTF; CDR3 DNA: TGTGCCAGCAGTGTGGGGACAGGGGAAGACTATGGCTACACCTTC
clone size: -; CDR3 length: 15; J gene: TRBJ1-6; D gene: TRBD1; V gene: TRBV4-2; CDR3 protein: CASSQPGQGGSPLHF; CDR3 DNA: TGTGCCAGCAGCCAGCCGGGACAGGGTGGTTCACCCCTCCACTTT
clone size: -; CDR3 length: 13; J gene: TRBJ2-7; D gene: TRBD1; V gene: TRBV10-3; CDR3 protein: CAISDRQGASFAF; CDR3 DNA: TGTGCCATCAGTGATCGGCAGGGGGCGAGTTTTGCCTTC
clone size: -; CDR3 length: 15; J gene: TRBJ1-6; D gene: TRBD1; V gene: TRBV4-1; CDR3 protein: CASSQQQGKESPLHF; CDR3 DNA: TGCGCCAGCAGCCAGCAACAGGGGAAGGAATCACCCCTCCACTTT
clone size: -; CDR3 length: 14; J gene: TRBJ2-7; D gene: TRBD1; V gene: TRBV5-6; CDR3 protein: CASSPGTGFYEQYF; CDR3 DNA: TGTGCCAGCAGCCCCGGGACAGGGTTCTACGAGCAGTACTTC
clone size: few; CDR3 length: 15; J gene: TRBJ1-2; D gene: -; V gene: TRBV4-2; CDR3 protein: CASSQESIRGEGYTF; CDR3 DNA: TGTGCCAGCAGCCAAGAATCGATTCGGGGTGAAGGCTACACCTTC
clone size: -; CDR3 length: 15; J gene: TRBJ1-6; D gene: -; V gene: TRBV7-2; CDR3 protein: CASSLGGIGGSPLHF; CDR3 DNA: TGTGCCAGCAGCTTAGGGGGAATAGGAGGTTCACCCCTCCACTTT
clone size: -; CDR3 length: 15; J gene: TRBJ2-1; D gene: -; V gene: TRBV29-1; CDR3 protein: CSVEGHPSSYNEQFF; CDR3 DNA: TGCAGCGTTGAAGGACACCCGAGCTCCTACAATGAGCAGTTCTTC
clone size: -; CDR3 length: 16; J gene: TRBJ1-2; D gene: -; V gene: TRBV10-3; CDR3 protein: CAISESRRAPYYGYTF; CDR3 DNA: TGTGCCATCAGTGAGTCGAGAAGGGCCCCTTACTATGGCTACACCTTC
clone size: -; CDR3 length: 14; J gene: TRBJ1-1; D gene: -; V gene: TRBV11-2; CDR3 protein: CASSLVGRGVEAFF; CDR3 DNA: TGTGCCAGCAGCTTAGTGGGCCGGGGCGTTGAAGCTTTCTTT
clone size: -; CDR3 length: 16; J gene: TRBJ1-4; D gene: TRBD1; V gene: TRBV28; CDR3 protein: CASRSTGQDAKEKLFF; CDR3 DNA: TGTGCCAGCAGATCCACGGGACAGGATGCGAAGGAAAAACTGTTTTTT
clone size: once; CDR3 length: 17; J gene: TRBJ1-4; D gene: TRBD1; V gene: TRBV6-1; CDR3 protein: CASSEPTGLATNEKLFF; CDR3 DNA: TGTGCCAGCAGTGAGCCGACAGGGCTCGCAACTAATGAAAAACTGTTTTTT
clone size: -; CDR3 length: 14; J gene: TRBJ2-7; D gene: -; V gene: TRBV7-2; CDR3 protein: CASSPGPFSYEQYF; CDR3 DNA: TGTGCCAGCAGCCCCGGCCCGTTCTCCTACGAGCAGTACTTC
clone size: once; CDR3 length: 17; J gene: TRBJ1-5; D gene: -; V gene: TRBV19; CDR3 protein: CASSILSGGYSNQPQHF; CDR3 DNA: TGTGCCAGTAGTATATTAAGTGGGGGTTATAGCAATCAGCCCCAGCATTTT
clone size: -; CDR3 length: 13; J gene: TRBJ1-5; D gene: -; V gene: TRBV30; CDR3 protein: CAWSVGRNQPQHF; CDR3 DNA: TGTGCCTGGAGTGTAGGGCGCAATCAGCCCCAGCATTTT
clone size: -; CDR3 length: 15; J gene: TRBJ2-7; D gene: -; V gene: TRBV5-1; CDR3 protein: CASSLDGVRSYEQYF; CDR3 DNA: TGCGCCAGCAGCTTGGACGGCGTAAGATCCTACGAGCAGTACTTC